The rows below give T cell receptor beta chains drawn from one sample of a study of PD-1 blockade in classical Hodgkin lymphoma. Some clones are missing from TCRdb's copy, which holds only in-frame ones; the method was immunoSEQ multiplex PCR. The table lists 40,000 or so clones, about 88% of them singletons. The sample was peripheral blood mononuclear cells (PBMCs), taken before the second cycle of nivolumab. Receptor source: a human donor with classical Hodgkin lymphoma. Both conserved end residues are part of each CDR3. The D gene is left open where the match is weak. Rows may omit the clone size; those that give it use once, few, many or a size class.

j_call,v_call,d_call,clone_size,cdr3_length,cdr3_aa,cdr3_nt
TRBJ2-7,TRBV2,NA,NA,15,CASSEGRGRSYEQYF,TGTGCCAGCAGCGAAGGGAGGGGGCGGTCCTACGAGCAGTACTTC
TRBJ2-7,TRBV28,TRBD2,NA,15,CASSSRGGLSYEQYF,TGTGCCAGCAGTTCCCGCGGGGGATTAAGTTACGAGCAGTACTTC
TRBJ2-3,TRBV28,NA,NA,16,CASSSSTGGGTDTQYF,TGTGCCAGCAGTTCGTCAACGGGGGGCGGGACAGATACGCAGTATTTT
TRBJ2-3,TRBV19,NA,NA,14,CASSIEGAIDTQYF,TGTGCCAGTAGTATAGAAGGGGCGATAGATACGCAGTATTTT
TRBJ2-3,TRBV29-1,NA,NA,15,CSVVIVRSGTDTQYF,TGCAGCGTTGTGATAGTGCGCTCAGGCACAGATACGCAGTATTTT
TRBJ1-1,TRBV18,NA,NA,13,CASSPWQGTEAFF,TGTGCCAGCTCACCATGGCAGGGCACTGAAGCTTTCTTT
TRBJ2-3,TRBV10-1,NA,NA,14,CASSESGDPDTQYF,TGCGCCAGCAGTGAGTCGGGGGATCCAGATACGCAGTATTTT
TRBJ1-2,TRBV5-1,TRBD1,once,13,CASSTGEVYGYTF,TGCGCCAGCAGTACAGGGGAGGTCTATGGCTACACCTTC
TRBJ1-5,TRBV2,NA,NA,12,CAHRAPGQPQHF,TGTGCCCACCGGGCCCCGGGGCAGCCCCAGCATTTT
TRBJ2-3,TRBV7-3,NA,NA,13,CASSSMTEDTQYF,TGTGCCAGCAGCTCGATGACAGAGGATACGCAGTATTTT
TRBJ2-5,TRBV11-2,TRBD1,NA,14,CASSSGQVGETQYF,TGTGCCAGCAGCTCAGGACAGGTTGGGGAGACCCAGTACTTC
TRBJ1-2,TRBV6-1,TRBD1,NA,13,CAIGQGVFYGYTF,TGTGCCATAGGACAGGGAGTTTTCTATGGCTACACCTTC
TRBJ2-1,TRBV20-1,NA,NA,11,CSARVGDEQFF,TGCAGTGCTAGAGTCGGCGATGAGCAGTTCTTC
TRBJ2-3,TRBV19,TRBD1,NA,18,CASSIGLPGQTTTDTQYF,TGTGCCAGTAGTATAGGCTTACCGGGACAGACAACCACAGATACGCAGTATTTT
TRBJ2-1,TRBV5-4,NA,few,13,CASSTDSRNEQFF,TGTGCCAGCAGCACCGATAGCCGGAATGAGCAGTTCTTC
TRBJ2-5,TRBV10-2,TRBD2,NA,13,CATAGGPQETQYF,TGCGCCACCGCGGGGGGGCCGCAAGAGACCCAGTACTTC
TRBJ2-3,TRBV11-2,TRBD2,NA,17,CASSLWGGRSGTDTQYF,TGTGCCAGCAGCTTATGGGGCGGGAGAAGTGGCACAGATACGCAGTATTTT
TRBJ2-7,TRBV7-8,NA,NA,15,CASSLKRDPAYEQYF,TGTGCCAGCAGCCTCAAGAGGGATCCTGCCTACGAGCAGTACTTC
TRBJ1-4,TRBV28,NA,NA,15,CASSLFSGVGEKLFF,TGTGCCAGCAGTTTATTTTCAGGGGTGGGCGAAAAACTGTTTTTT
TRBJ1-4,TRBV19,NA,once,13,CASSTDQTEKLFF,TGTGCCAGTAGTACCGACCAAACGGAAAAACTGTTTTTT
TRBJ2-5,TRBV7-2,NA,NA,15,CASSLVLVAWETQYF,TGTGCCAGCAGCTTAGTACTGGTCGCATGGGAGACCCAGTACTTC
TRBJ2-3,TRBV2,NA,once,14,CASHGVEVTDTQYF,TGTGCCAGCCACGGGGTAGAAGTCACAGATACGCAGTATTTT
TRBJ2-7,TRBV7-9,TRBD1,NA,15,CASSLVGTGPYEQYF,TGTGCCAGCAGCTTAGTAGGGACAGGGCCCTACGAGCAGTACTTC
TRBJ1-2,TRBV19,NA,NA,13,CASRNMDFYGYTF,TGTGCCAGTCGGAATATGGACTTCTATGGCTACACCTTC
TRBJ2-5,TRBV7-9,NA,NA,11,CASSFKETQYF,TGTGCCAGCAGCTTCAAAGAGACCCAGTACTTC
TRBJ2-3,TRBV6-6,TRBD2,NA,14,CASSDSGGAGTQYF,TGTGCCAGCAGTGATAGCGGGGGGGCCGGTACGCAGTATTTT
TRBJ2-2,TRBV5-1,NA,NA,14,CASSSSWGTGELFF,TGCGCCAGCAGCTCTTCCTGGGGAACCGGGGAGCTGTTTTTT
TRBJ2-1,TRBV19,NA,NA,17,CASSMLRTGEGYNEQFF,TGTGCCAGTAGTATGTTGAGAACGGGAGAGGGATACAATGAGCAGTTCTTC
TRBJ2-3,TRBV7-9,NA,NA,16,CASSLAQTRGADTQYF,TGTGCCAGCAGCTTAGCGCAGACAAGGGGAGCAGATACGCAGTATTTT
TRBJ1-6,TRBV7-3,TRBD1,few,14,CASSPRQGRSPLHF,TGTGCCAGCAGCCCCCGACAGGGGCGTTCACCCCTCCACTTT
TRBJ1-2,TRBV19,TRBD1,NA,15,CASSFYRGANYGYTF,TGTGCCAGCTCCTTCTACAGGGGAGCTAACTATGGCTACACCTTC
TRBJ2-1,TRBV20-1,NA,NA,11,CSAARSYEQFF,TGCAGTGCCGCCCGGTCCTATGAGCAGTTCTTC
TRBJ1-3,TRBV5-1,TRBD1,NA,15,CASSWDRSSGNTIYF,TGCGCCAGCAGTTGGGACAGGAGTTCTGGAAACACCATATATTTT
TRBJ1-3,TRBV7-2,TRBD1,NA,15,CASSRDSSSGNTIYF,TGTGCCAGCAGCAGGGACAGCAGCTCTGGAAACACCATATATTTT
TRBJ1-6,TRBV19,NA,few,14,CASSIETVNSPLHF,TGTGCCAGTAGTATCGAGACGGTTAATTCACCCCTCCACTTT
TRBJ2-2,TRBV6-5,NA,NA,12,CASSYLTGELFF,TGTGCCAGCAGTTATCTTACCGGGGAGCTGTTTTTT
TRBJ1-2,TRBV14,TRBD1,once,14,CASSPGTGQYGYTF,TGTGCCAGCAGCCCCGGGACAGGGCAATATGGCTACACCTTC
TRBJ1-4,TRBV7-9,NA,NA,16,CASSESTGGWNEKLFF,TGTGCCAGCAGCGAGTCGACAGGAGGATGGAATGAAAAACTGTTTTTT
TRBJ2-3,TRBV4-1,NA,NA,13,CASSQVLVDTQYF,TGCGCCAGCAGCCAAGTTCTAGTCGATACGCAGTATTTT
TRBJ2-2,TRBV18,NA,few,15,CASSTDTVNTGELFF,TGTGCCAGCTCAACCGACACAGTCAACACCGGGGAGCTGTTTTTT
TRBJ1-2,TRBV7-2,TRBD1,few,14,CASSPGQGDYGYTF,TGTGCCAGCAGCCCAGGACAGGGAGATTATGGCTACACCTTC
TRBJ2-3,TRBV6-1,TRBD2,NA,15,CASTTSGASTDTQYF,TGTGCCAGCACCACTAGCGGGGCTAGCACAGATACGCAGTATTTT
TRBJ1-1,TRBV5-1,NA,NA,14,CASSTLGGPKQAFF,TGCGCCAGCAGCACCCTGGGAGGGCCTAAGCAAGCTTTCTTT